This TCR beta chain is drawn from a study of post-analysis software for immune sequencing data. Study-wide context: The courses of disease that were included comprised relapsing-remitting, secondary progressive and progressive-relapsing multiple sclerosis.

Findings and limits, study-wide: A handful of TRBV segments were significantly more frequent in patients than in controls. TRBV5-6, TRBV5-1 and TRBV20-1 were among these segments. Significantly lower normalized Chao1 diversity was found in patients with multiple sclerosis relative to controls.

Libraries were made from TCR beta cDNA, and they carried unique molecular identifiers. Each batch of roughly 0.95 to 10 million T cells produced 500,000 to 600,000 cDNA molecules. Using its own MiXCR run on the PCR reads, TCRdb lists one record per CDR3 protein. The sample yields 750,000 to 900,000 distinct CDR3 sequences, about 45% seen once. CDR1 and CDR2 from the germline V gene are ENHRY and SYGVKD. The CDR3 length is 16 residues. V lost 2 bases, J lost 3 bases, and 10 bases stayed unmatched. There are many counts of this clonotype. No antigen is known for it. The sequence was obtained from a girl aged 5-17 years with multiple sclerosis. V usage is TRBV10-3 and J usage is TRBJ2-7; 7 positions agree with TRBD2. Sequenced material: blood. The CDR3 DNA is TGTGCCATCAGTGAGCCCCAAAGCGGGGATATCTACGAGCAGTACTTC. Protein: CAISEPQSGDIYEQYF.